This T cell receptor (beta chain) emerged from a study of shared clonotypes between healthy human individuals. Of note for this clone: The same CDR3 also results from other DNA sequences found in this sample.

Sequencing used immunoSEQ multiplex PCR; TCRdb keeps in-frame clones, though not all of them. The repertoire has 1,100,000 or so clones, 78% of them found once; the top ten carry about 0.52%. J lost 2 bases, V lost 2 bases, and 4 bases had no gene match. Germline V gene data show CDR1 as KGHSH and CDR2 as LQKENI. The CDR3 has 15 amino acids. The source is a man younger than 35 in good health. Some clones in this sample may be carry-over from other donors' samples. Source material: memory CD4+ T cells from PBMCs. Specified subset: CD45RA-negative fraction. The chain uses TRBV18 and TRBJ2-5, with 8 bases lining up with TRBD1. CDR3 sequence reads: CASSPGTGGQETQYF. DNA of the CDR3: TGTGCCAGCTCACCAGGGACAGGTGGGCAAGAGACCCAGTACTTC.